This is a list of T cell receptor beta chains from one sample in a study of cytomegalovirus exposure and HLA in healthy donors. Sequencing used immunoSEQ multiplex PCR; TCRdb keeps in-frame clones, though not all of them. The sample contains around 110,000 clones, around 81% of which appear only once. Sequencing was done on a sample of PBMCs. These receptor sequences come from a woman aged 25 to 45 in good health and CMV-seronegative. Both conserved end residues are part of each CDR3.

j_call v_call cdr3_aa
TRBJ1-2 TRBV27 CASSLRRDRSLYGYTF
TRBJ2-1 TRBV28 CASSLPLSRTSGSDNEQFF
TRBJ2-7 TRBV28 CASSLAGGAYEQYF
TRBJ2-5 TRBV2 CASSERTTGEQYF
TRBJ1-1 TRBV5-1 CASSQGVGDTEAFF
TRBJ2-5 TRBV19 CASSISTNKEETQYF
TRBJ2-3 TRBV18 CASSPATGSTDTQYF
TRBJ2-1 TRBV5-1 CASSWGGTSSYNEQFF
TRBJ2-7 TRBV28 CATRGQASPYEQYF
TRBJ1-6 TRBV7-9 CASSPGTGGPLHF
TRBJ2-7 TRBV7-2 CASSFSGTTQYF
TRBJ2-1 TRBV4-3 CASSQGLAGAQGNEQFF
TRBJ2-7 TRBV5-6 CASSPWGDYEQYF
TRBJ1-1 TRBV20-1 CSASQSAEAFF
TRBJ2-1 TRBV7-6 CASSDVIAVEQFF
TRBJ2-7 TRBV27 CASSLLDRMMGNEQYF
TRBJ1-4 TRBV11-2 CASSLWAGGTEKLFF
TRBJ2-1 TRBV30 CAWSVRRAGNNEQFF
TRBJ2-7 TRBV5-1 CASSFDLRQDYEQYF
TRBJ1-5 TRBV18 CASSPDTWDQPQHF
TRBJ2-7 TRBV7-9 CASSGRQGYEQYF
TRBJ2-5 TRBV6-6 CASSSSDAAETQYF
TRBJ2-2 TRBV5-1 CASRLGQGYTGELFF
TRBJ1-2 TRBV18 CASSVDRSYGYTF
TRBJ2-7 TRBV5-1 CASRPGLAESYEQYF
TRBJ1-1 TRBV7-3 CASSFLDRGLEDTEAFF
TRBJ2-7 TRBV9 CASSGEQVPMDEQYF
TRBJ2-7 TRBV27 CASRTGLASYEQYF
TRBJ2-2 TRBV6-6 CASSYTRGGELFF
TRBJ1-5 TRBV28 CASSLPQEFNQPQHF
TRBJ2-7 TRBV28 CASSTGLVQYF
TRBJ1-1 TRBV14 CASSQRGTGRTEAFF
TRBJ2-3 TRBV5-4 CASSLAGRATDTQYF
TRBJ2-7 TRBV7-3 CASSPEAGGQTYEQYF
TRBJ1-2 TRBV14 CASRPSGGFVDTF
TRBJ1-2 TRBV18 CASSLRDRVTGYTF
TRBJ1-2 TRBV30 CAWSFGEAYGYTF
TRBJ2-7 TRBV6-1 CASSDEGGPYEQYF
TRBJ2-7 TRBV28 CASSLGDTDYEQYF
TRBJ1-2 TRBV6-5 CASRGDRGYGYTF
TRBJ1-1 TRBV14 CASSQGWTGGKDTEAFF
TRBJ2-3 TRBV5-4 CASSSRLDSTDTQYF
TRBJ2-5 TRBV19 CASSMSVRRRSKETQYF
TRBJ1-2 TRBV9 CASSSSGQPRNYGYTF
TRBJ2-5 TRBV6-1 CASSEEGARVRETQYF
TRBJ1-5 TRBV4-1 CASSQETGSNQPQHF